Sequencing of this T cell receptor (beta chain) was carried out in a study of shared clonotypes between healthy human individuals. Some clones are missing from TCRdb's copy, which holds only in-frame ones; the method was immunoSEQ multiplex PCR. Among hundreds of thousands of clones listed, 90% to 97% were seen once. V was cut by 5 bases and J by 3 bases, with 15 bases left in between. This CDR3 has 14 amino acids. Per germline, CDR1 SGHKS and CDR2 YYEKEE (reference sequence). Naive CD8 cells, CD45RO-negative and positively selected for CCR7, excluded terminally differentiated effector memory CD45RA+ cells. HIV-negative, healthy adults without recent acute infections or vaccinations were the donors. All participating donors were Caucasian adults from Nashville, Tennessee.

J is TRBJ2-7 and V is TRBV5-5; a weak D match, TRBD1 (6 bases). The clonotype comes from a woman between 25 and 40 years old in good health. Sample: naive CD8+ T cells sorted from blood. CDR3 bases: TGTGCCAGCAGTCTACCTGACAGGTTCTACGAGCAGTACTTC. This codes for CASSLPDRFYEQYF.